Presented here are 13 T cell receptor beta chains from one specimen sequenced in a study of PD-1 blockade in classical Hodgkin lymphoma. Assay used: immunoSEQ multiplex PCR; TCRdb lists only in-frame clones, some missing. The sample has about 46,000 clones, around three quarters seen once; the top ten hold approximately 21%. Every one of the patients relapsed after autologous stem cell transplantation (brentuximab vedotin exposure was variable). The source was peripheral blood mononuclear cells (PBMCs), collected before the second cycle of nivolumab. The receptors were sampled from a human donor with classical Hodgkin lymphoma.

This chain uses TRBV7-9 with TRBJ2-5; 8 bases match TRBD1. After removal of 5 bases from V and 5 bases from J, the junction contained 13 bases not matched to a gene. The germline V gene encodes CDR1 SEHNR and CDR2 FQNEAQ (reference sequence). There are 16 residues in the CDR3. The CDR3 sequence: CASSVSTAGGPETQYF. Here the CDR3 DNA reads TGTGCCAGCAGCGTCTCAACAGCAGGGGGCCCGGAGACCCAGTACTTC.

The chain employs TRBV11-2 and TRBJ2-3, with D uncertain. Germline V CDR1 and CDR2: SGHAT, FQNNGV. The CDR3 sequence is 13 residues long. V was shortened by 4 bases and J by 6 bases, with 11 bases between the two germline ends. The CDR3 loop reads CASSYSVLDTQYF. CDR3 nucleotide sequence: TGTGCCAGCAGCTATTCCGTTCTGGATACGCAGTATTTT.

The rearrangement links TRBV10-2 to TRBJ2-5; D is uncertain. V shed 0 bases and J shed 5 bases, with 4 bases lying between them. The CDR3 covers 12 residues. In germline, CDR1 is WSHSY, CDR2 SAAADI. The CDR3 nucleotides are TGCGCCAGCAGTGAGTCGACGGAGACCCAGTACTTC. Its translation: CASSESTETQYF.

As concerns this clone: The same CDR3 arises from other DNA sequences in this sample as well. This sequence joins TRBV10-3 and TRBJ2-3; no definite D call. The germline V gene has CDR1 ENHRY and CDR2 SYGVKD. V lost 8 bases, J lost 2 bases, and 5 bases lay in between. The CDR3 sequence is 11 residues long. CDR3 residues: CAIQVTDTQYF. For the CDR3, the DNA is TGTGCCATCCAAGTCACAGATACGCAGTATTTT.

The chain carries TRBV19 and TRBJ1-4, with 9 positions matching TRBD1. The CDR3 runs to 15 residues. V lost 5 bases, J lost 10 bases, and 11 bases stayed unmatched. The germline V gene has CDR1 LNHDA and CDR2 SQIVND (reference sequence). As DNA, the CDR3 is TGTGCCAGTAGTTTCGTACAGGGGGCCCGGGGAAAACTGTTTTTT. This gives the protein CASSFVQGARGKLFF.

The rearrangement joins TRBV19 to TRBJ1-1, with TRBD1 matching 9 bases. V dropped 5 bases and J dropped 0; count of bases not matched to a gene: 7. The CDR3 contains 16 residues. Germline CDR1 is LNHDA and CDR2 is SQIVND (reference sequence). CDR3: CASSDGQGRVNTEAFF. The CDR3 nucleotides read TGTGCCAGTAGTGACGGACAGGGGAGGGTGAACACTGAAGCTTTCTTT.

This clone appeared a single time. The chain employs TRBV29-1 and TRBJ1-2; 7 bases match TRBD1. The V segment lost 3 bases and the J segment 4 bases; nucleotides outside the gene matches: 8. The CDR3 sequence is 14 residues long. Germline V gene data show CDR1 as SQVTM and CDR2 as ANQGSEA. CDR3: CSVDRGGIGYGYTF. CDR3 nucleotide sequence: TGCAGCGTTGACAGGGGGGGTATTGGCTATGGCTACACCTTC. The full variable domain, rest sourced from reference TRBV29-1 and TRBJ1-2, is SAVISQKPSRDICQRGTSLTIQCQVDSQVTMMFWYRQQPGQSLTLIATANQGSEATYESGFVIDKFPISRPNLTFSTLTVSNMSPEDSSIYLCSVDRGGIGYGYTFGSGTRLTVV.

V and J are TRBV6-5 and TRBJ2-1, with 11 positions matching TRBD2. The V gene end was trimmed by 1 base and the J gene end by 3 bases; junction bases not matched to a gene: 2. In germline, CDR1 is MNHEY, CDR2 SVGAGI. The CDR3 sequence is 16 residues long. The CDR3 loop reads CASSYFGTSGYNEQFF. CDR3 nucleotide sequence: TGTGCCAGCAGTTACTTCGGGACTAGCGGCTACAATGAGCAGTTCTTC.

The sample holds one count of this clone. The chain is built from TRBV28 and TRBJ2-5; D is unclear. CDR1 is MDHEN and CDR2 is SYDVKM in the germline V gene. The CDR3 sequence is 12 residues long. Between the trimmed V and J ends, which lost 6 bases and 5 bases, there was a span of 10 bases. CDR3 DNA: TGTGCCAGCAGCCCAGTTCGGGAGACCCAGTACTTC. Protein product: CASSPVRETQYF.

The chain has TRBV5-1 and TRBJ1-1, with 7 bases lining up with TRBD1. V lost 2 bases to trimming and J lost 3 bases; unmatched junction nucleotides: 4. The length of the CDR3 is 14 residues. Germline CDR1 reads SGHRS; CDR2 reads YFSETQ. The DNA of the CDR3 is TGCGCCAGCAGCTTAGGGACAGAGTACACTGAAGCTTTCTTT. This gives the protein CASSLGTEYTEAFF.

The rearrangement uses TRBV6-5 and TRBJ1-4; 8 nucleotides match TRBD1. The length of the CDR3 is 14 residues. The germline V gene has CDR1 MNHEY and CDR2 SVGAGI. V was pared by 7 bases and J by 5 bases, with 6 bases of the junction left unmatched. This CDR3 is CASNPTGGNEKLFF. The CDR3 nucleotides are TGTGCCAGCAATCCAACAGGGGGGAATGAAAAACTGTTTTTT.

The chain is built from TRBV9 and TRBJ1-2, with D perhaps matching TRBD1 (5 bases). The CDR3 is 15 residues long. V shed 4 bases and J shed 2 bases, with 15 bases lying between them. Germline CDR1 SGDLS, CDR2 YYNGEE. This chain's CDR3 is CASSPSGQGNYGYTF. The DNA of the CDR3 is TGTGCCAGCAGCCCCTCGGGCCAGGGCAACTATGGCTACACCTTC.

The chain couples TRBV27 to TRBJ1-5, with D unclear. The CDR3 runs 13 residues. V dropped 5 bases and J dropped 6 bases, with 11 bases sitting between them. Germline lookup yields CDR1 MNHEY and CDR2 SMNVEV (reference sequence). DNA of the CDR3: TGTGCCAGCAGTAGCCGGGCACCTCAGCCCCAGCATTTT. It yields the protein CASSSRAPQPQHF.